This is a list of T cell receptor beta chains from one sample in a study of regulatory dendritic cells for organ transplantation. Clones were sequenced by immunoSEQ multiplex PCR, and TCRdb holds only the in-frame ones, with some missing. The sample carries tens of thousands of clones, about nine tenths recorded once. The sequenced sample was naive CD8+ T cells from blood. The receptors derive from a human donor in good health. The CDR3 runs from the conserved cysteine through the conserved F or W. The D gene is left open where the match is weak. Rows may omit the clone size; those that give it use once, few, many or a size class.

J	size	V	D	CDR3	DNA
TRBJ2-7	few	TRBV19	TRBD1	CASSGAGGAYEQYF	TGTGCCAGTAGTGGGGCAGGGGGTGCCTACGAGCAGTACTTC
TRBJ2-1	-	TRBV7-9	-	CASSLDGSRNEQFF	TGTGCCAGCAGCTTAGATGGGTCTCGGAATGAGCAGTTCTTC
TRBJ1-2	-	TRBV27	-	CASSLMGVAGGYTF	TGTGCCAGCAGTTTAATGGGGGTCGCGGGGGGCTACACCTTC
TRBJ2-7	once	TRBV7-6	-	CASSPWGLQEEYF	TGTGCCAGCAGCCCCTGGGGTTTACAGGAGGAATACTTC
TRBJ2-1	-	TRBV7-9	-	CASSSANEQFF	TGTGCCAGCAGCTCTGCTAATGAGCAGTTCTTC
TRBJ2-1	-	TRBV4-2	-	CASSQEEGSSYNEQFF	TGTGCCAGCAGCCAAGAGGAGGGTTCCTCCTACAATGAGCAGTTCTTC
TRBJ2-6	-	TRBV27	TRBD1	CASSFSKGTGTFSGANVLTF	TGTGCCAGCAGTTTTTCAAAAGGGACAGGGACTTTCTCTGGGGCCAACGTCCTGACTTTC
TRBJ2-3	-	TRBV13	TRBD2	CASSLGGGGYTQYF	TGTGCCAGCAGCTTAGGTGGGGGGGGATATACGCAGTATTTT
TRBJ1-4	-	TRBV28	TRBD1	CASSIRTGGRWEEKLFF	TGTGCCAGCAGTATCAGGACAGGGGGCCGGTGGGAGGAAAAACTGTTTTTT
TRBJ1-2	-	TRBV9	-	CASGTHRANYGYTF	TGTGCCAGCGGAACACACAGGGCTAACTATGGCTACACCTTC
TRBJ1-5	-	TRBV27	-	CASSPPGAYGQPQHF	TGTGCCAGCAGTCCTCCAGGGGCCTATGGTCAGCCCCAGCATTTT
TRBJ1-3	-	TRBV7-2	TRBD1	CASSPSRGARGNTIYF	TGTGCCAGCAGCCCATCCAGGGGGGCTAGGGGAAACACCATATATTTT